This record concerns one T cell receptor (beta chain) sequence. CDR3 size: 15 residues. The V and J ends lost 5 bases and 2 bases, in that order; junction bases with no gene match: 7. The germline gives CDR1 LGHNA, CDR2 YNFKEQ. The data were produced by immunoSEQ multiplex PCR, yet TCRdb's version contains in-frame clones alone and is incomplete. The table shows 23,000 or so clones, with less than 80% occurring only once. The sample is drawn from a study of immune evolution from preneoplasia to lung adenocarcinoma. The clonotype was recovered from a person in their 60s with lung adenocarcinoma. The chain combines TRBV4-2 with TRBJ2-3; 7 bases line up with TRBD2. Material: FFPE invasive lung adenocarcinoma tissue. CDR3 sequence reads: CASSASREVTDTQYF. CDR3 DNA: TGTGCCAGCAGCGCTAGCCGGGAGGTCACAGATACGCAGTATTTT.